The 32 T cell receptor beta chains in this list originate from one sample, sequenced in a study of early T cells in non-severe SARS-CoV-2 infection. A single record per CDR3 protein comes from TCRdb applying MiXCR to the 5' RACE reads. The sample contains about 80,000 distinct CDR3 sequences, about 11% of which appear only once. Sequenced: whole blood. These TCRs come from an adult who was a healthcare worker with PCR-confirmed SARS-CoV-2 infection or an uninfected control (not recorded which).

This chain uses TRBV27 with TRBJ2-7; 10 nucleotides align to TRBD2. The CDR3 consists of 16 residues. CDR1 and CDR2 (germline): MNHEY, SMNVEV (reference sequence). V lost 3 bases to trimming and J lost 3 bases; unmatched junction nucleotides: 8. In DNA, the CDR3 is TGTGCCAGCAGTTTCGGTCTAGCGGGGGTAAGCTACGAGCAGTACTTC. The encoded protein is CASSFGLAGVSYEQYF.

This clonotype showed up just a few times. The V gene is TRBV3-1, the J gene TRBJ1-2; unclear D gene. Per the germline V gene, CDR1 is LGHDT and CDR2 is YNNKEL (reference sequence). V shed 3 bases and J shed 7 bases, with 12 bases lying between them. The CDR3 extends over 13 amino acids. The CDR3 region has the DNA TGTGCCAGCAGCCACGCCGGGGAAAGTGGCTACACCTTC. Amino acid sequence: CASSHAGESGYTF.

This clonotype was seen repeatedly, ten times or more. The chain has TRBV18 and TRBJ2-1; weak D call: TRBD1 (5 bases). Germline CDR1 reads KGHSH; CDR2 reads LQKENI. The CDR3 is 13 residues long. V dropped 3 bases and J dropped 13 bases, with 16 bases sitting between them. This CDR3 is CASSPGPALFQFF. The CDR3 DNA follows: TGTGCCAGCTCACCGGGGCCAGCCCTCTTCCAGTTCTTC.

This clonotype has a handful of counts. The chain links TRBV6-5 to TRBJ2-3; TRBD1 agrees at 8 bases. This CDR3 has 14 residues. V lost 6 bases, J lost 3 bases, and 5 bases stayed unmatched. The germline gives CDR1 MNHEY, CDR2 SVGAGI. In nucleotides, the CDR3 is TGTGCCAGCAGCAGGGGGCTAAGGACAGATACGCAGTATTTT. Translating gives CASSRGLRTDTQYF.

To note about this clonotype: This may be a read error: a much more frequent sequence differs by one nucleotide. The chain has TRBV12-3 or TRBV12-4 and TRBJ1-1, with unresolved D. The V end was cut by 3 bases, the J end by 11 bases, with 13 bases between. There are 12 residues in the CDR3. CDR3 loop: CASSLVLGLAFF. CDR3 bases: TGTGCCAGCAGTTTGGTACTAGGGTTGGCTTTCTTT.

This clonotype was recorded at least ten times. The chain combines TRBV11-1 with TRBJ2-2; tentatively, D is TRBD1 or TRBD2 (5 bases each). The CDR3 length is 16 residues. The V gene's germline CDR1 is SGHAT and CDR2 FQDESV (reference sequence). Between the trimmed V and J ends, which lost 5 bases and 5 bases, there was a span of 18 bases. The CDR3 DNA follows: TGTGCCAGCAGCCCCCTGGGGGTGGCATCGACCGGGGAGCTGTTTTTT. Protein sequence: CASSPLGVASTGELFF.

The rearrangement links TRBV9 to TRBJ1-1, with D maybe TRBD1 (5 bases). This CDR3 is built from 13 residues. From germline, CDR1 is SGDLS and CDR2 YYNGEE. The V gene lost 2 bases and the J gene lost 4 bases, with 9 bases spanning the gap. For the CDR3, the DNA is TGTGCCAGCAGCGTTGGAGGGGCCACTGAAGCTTTCTTT. Encoded protein: CASSVGGATEAFF.

Worth noting for this clonotype: A read error may be the cause here, since a much bigger clone is one base away. The chain recombines TRBV7-9 with TRBJ2-3, with 8 bases matching TRBD2. The germline gives CDR1 SEHNR, CDR2 FQNEAQ (reference sequence). The CDR3 sequence is 15 residues long. The V segment lost 8 bases and the J segment 2 bases; nucleotides outside the gene matches: 9. CDR3 amino acids: CASSQSGGDTDTQYF. In DNA, the CDR3 is TGTGCCAGCTCCCAAAGCGGGGGCGACACAGATACGCAGTATTTT.

The table lists this clonotype with many counts. The rearrangement joins TRBV20-1 to TRBJ1-5; the D gene is possibly TRBD1 (5 bases). CDR3 length equals 11 residues. Germline V gives CDR1 DFQATT, CDR2 SNEGSKA (reference sequence). V dropped 6 bases and J dropped 9 bases, with 12 bases sitting between them. CDR3 amino acids: CSARTGGPQHF. For the CDR3, the DNA is TGCAGTGCCAGGACCGGGGGGCCCCAGCATTTT.

This clonotype has only a few counts. A much larger clone lies a single base off, so this may be a read error. This chain connects TRBV12-3 or TRBV12-4 to TRBJ2-7, with 10 bases aligning to TRBD1. The CDR3 has 14 amino acids. The CDR3 nucleotides read TGTACCAGCAGCGGACAGGGGGTTCTATACGAGCAGTACTTC. It yields the protein CTSSGQGVLYEQYF.

This clonotype was seen at least ten times. The chain is built from TRBV29-1 and TRBJ2-1; D may match TRBD1 or TRBD2 (5 bases each). V was pared by 8 bases and J by 10 bases, with 9 bases between. The CDR3 has 9 residues. Per germline, CDR1 SQVTM and CDR2 ANQGSEA. DNA of the CDR3: TGCAGCCCCCGGGGCGAGCAGTTCTTC. This codes for CSPRGEQFF.

In this sample, this clonotype turned up many times. This rearrangement joins TRBV7-2 to TRBJ2-2, with 7 bases matching TRBD1. The CDR3 length is 18 residues. Germline V gene sequence: CDR1 SGHTA, CDR2 FQGNSA. After removal of 9 bases from V and 4 bases from J, the junction contained 20 bases not matched to a gene. The CDR3 here is CASTLAGLTYRGTGELFF. CDR3 DNA sequence: TGTGCCAGTACTTTGGCAGGGTTAACCTACAGGGGCACCGGGGAGCTGTTTTTT.

This clonotype was recorded many times. This chain connects TRBV10-1 to TRBJ2-3; 9 bases align to TRBD1. Germline V CDR1 and CDR2: WNHNN, SYGVQD (reference sequence). The J segment lost 2 bases and the V segment lost 9 bases, leaving 6 bases of the junction unmatched. The CDR3 runs to 14 residues. This CDR3 reads CASRQGGNTDTQYF. The CDR3 bases are TGCGCCAGTCGACAGGGGGGAAACACAGATACGCAGTATTTT.

This clonotype came up a few times. The chain combines TRBV13 with TRBJ1-2; tentative D call: TRBD1 (6 bases). The germline CDR1 and CDR2 sequences are PRHDT and FYEKMQ (reference sequence). Trimming removed 5 bases from V and 2 bases from J, with 9 bases in between. The CDR3 has 13 amino acids. The CDR3 loop reads CASSVTGNYGYTF. The CDR3 region has the DNA TGTGCCAGCAGCGTAACAGGGAACTATGGCTACACCTTC.

The chain recombines TRBV4-3 with TRBJ1-1; a possible D gene is TRBD1 (6 bases). This CDR3 spans 14 amino acids. Trimming shortened V by 4 bases and J by 5 bases, and 14 bases separated the two germline ends. Looked up from germline, CDR1 is LGHNA and CDR2 is YSLEER. The chain's CDR3 is CASSPGPRGTEAFF. The CDR3 nucleotides read TGCGCCAGCAGCCCCGGCCCCAGGGGAACTGAAGCTTTCTTT.

Many counts were recorded for this clonotype. This chain uses TRBV12-3 or TRBV12-4 with TRBJ1-2; D not certain. The CDR3 totals 14 residues. Deletions cut 10 bases from V and 3 bases from J, with 18 bases between. In DNA form, the CDR3 reads TGTGCCACCTCTTTTGGGCCGGGAGACTATGGCTACACCTTC. This encodes CATSFGPGDYGYTF.

Concerning this clonotype: A read error is possible here, since a much larger clone lies one base away. J is TRBJ2-1 and V is TRBV19; no definite D call. Per germline, CDR1 LNHDA and CDR2 SQIVND (reference sequence). CDR3 length: 16 residues. Trimming removed 6 bases from V and 3 bases from J, with 18 bases in between. CDR3 DNA sequence: TGTGCCAGTAGCACATGGGATACTATCTTCTACAATGAGCAGTTCTTC. Protein product: CASSTWDTIFYNEQFF.

This clonotype showed up just a few times. The rearrangement uses TRBV29-1 and TRBJ2-2, with D tentatively TRBD1 (6 bases). This CDR3 comprises 13 residues. V dropped 6 bases and J dropped 2 bases, with 10 bases sitting between them. CDR1 and CDR2 from the germline V gene are SQVTM and ANQGSEA. CDR3 amino acids: CSVSGHNTGELFF. In DNA form, the CDR3 reads TGCAGCGTGTCGGGACACAACACCGGGGAGCTGTTTTTT.

The genes are TRBV10-3 and TRBJ2-7, with 10 bases lining up with TRBD1. Germline-derived CDR1 and CDR2 are ENHRY and SYGVKD. With V trimmed by 3 bases and J by 6 bases, 8 bases remained unmatched. The CDR3 is 15 residues long. CDR3 sequence (DNA): TGTGCCATCAGTGAACCGGGACAGGGGACGGGCGAGCAGTACTTC. It codes for CAISEPGQGTGEQYF.

In this sample, this clonotype turned up a few times. The chain couples TRBV5-4 to TRBJ1-4; D gene unclear. Germline assignment: CDR1 SGHNT and CDR2 YYREEE (reference sequence). CDR3 length: 14 residues. The ends were cut back, 4 bases at V and 8 bases at J, with 15 bases in the middle. CDR3 sequence reads: CASSEKGNVEKLFF. In DNA, the CDR3 is TGTGCCAGCAGCGAGAAGGGCAATGTGGAAAAACTGTTTTTT.

This chain uses TRBV29-1 with TRBJ2-2; possibly TRBD1 for D (5 bases). Germline V gene lookup returns CDR1 SQVTM and CDR2 ANQGSEA. V dropped 4 bases and J dropped 7 bases, with 16 bases sitting between them. The CDR3 has 14 residues. CDR3 sequence (DNA): TGCAGCGTTGCCAACCTCGCCCAGGGCGGGGAGCTGTTTTTT. It specifies CSVANLAQGGELFF.

This rearrangement joins TRBV5-1 to TRBJ2-3; tentative D call: TRBD2 (6 bases). The CDR3 consists of 13 residues. Per the germline V gene, CDR1 is SGHRS and CDR2 is YFSETQ. V was trimmed by 1 base and J by 6 bases, leaving 9 bases between them. CDR3 DNA sequence: TGCGCCAGCAGCTTGCAGGGACTGGATACGCAGTATTTT. This gives the protein CASSLQGLDTQYF.

The chain uses TRBV6-5 and TRBJ2-1; possibly TRBD2 for D (6 bases). This CDR3 spans 15 amino acids. Germline CDR1 is MNHEY and CDR2 is SVGAGI. Trimming took 4 bases from V and 6 from J, leaving 16 bases between them. This CDR3 reads CASSSSAEGRNEQFF. The CDR3 nucleotides read TGTGCCAGCAGTTCCTCGGCGGAGGGGCGCAATGAGCAGTTCTTC.

V is TRBV27 and J is TRBJ2-7; weak D call: TRBD2 (5 bases). Germline CDR1 reads MNHEY; CDR2 reads SMNVEV (reference sequence). This CDR3 spans 14 amino acids. Trimming left V 3 bases short and J 1 base short, with 10 bases between. The CDR3 here is CASSLRARSYEQYF. CDR3 nucleotides: TGTGCCAGCAGTTTGAGGGCCCGATCCTACGAGCAGTACTTC.

By share of the sample, this clonotype is medium-sized. The rearrangement joins TRBV6-1 to TRBJ2-3, with D hard to call. Trimming cost V 8 bases and J 2 bases, with 14 bases left between them. The CDR3 is 14 amino acids. Germline-derived CDR1 and CDR2 are MNHNS and SASEGT. The DNA of the CDR3 is TGTGCCAGCCTGAAGGGCCCTCTCACAGATACGCAGTATTTT. The encoded protein is CASLKGPLTDTQYF.

In this sample, this clonotype turned up a few times. The V gene is TRBV12-3 or TRBV12-4, the J gene TRBJ2-5; 10 bases match TRBD2. The trim removed 7 bases at V and 0 bases at J, leaving 17 bases unmatched. The CDR3 has 19 residues. CDR3 bases: TGTGCCAGCACCCTGCCCGGCTCGAAAGCGGGGGGGTACCAAGAGACCCAGTACTTC. Translation gives CASTLPGSKAGGYQETQYF.

This clonotype was found a few times. V is TRBV9 and J is TRBJ2-3; 9 bases match TRBD2. CDR3 size: 16 residues. Germline V lookup: CDR1 SGDLS, CDR2 YYNGEE. J lost 2 bases, V lost 0 bases, and 4 bases had no gene match. The CDR3 is CASSVVAGEPTDTQYF. The CDR3 region has the DNA TGTGCCAGCAGCGTAGTAGCGGGGGAGCCCACAGATACGCAGTATTTT.

This clonotype showed up just a few times. V usage is TRBV3-1 and J usage is TRBJ1-2; D remains ambiguous. Trimming took 2 bases from V and 5 from J, leaving 18 bases between them. The CDR3 is made up of 16 amino acids. Germline loops: CDR1 LGHDT, CDR2 YNNKEL (reference sequence). Written as DNA, the CDR3 is TGTGCCAGCAGCCAAATACGGGTACGACGGCTATATGGCTACACCTTC. As protein: CASSQIRVRRLYGYTF. The entire variable domain, with the rest obtained from reference TRBV3-1 and TRBJ1-2, is as follows: DTAVSQTPKYLVTQMGNDKSIKCEQNLGHDTMYWYKQDSKKFLKIMFSYNNKELIINETVPNRFSPKSPDKAHLNLHINSLELGDSAVYFCASSQIRVRRLYGYTFGSGTRLTVV.

This clonotype was seen repeatedly, ten times or more. The chain links TRBV11-2 to TRBJ2-5; 7 bases are a match to TRBD1. V lost 2 bases, J lost 1 base, and 4 bases stayed unmatched. CDR3 size: 15 residues. The V gene's germline CDR1 is SGHAT and CDR2 FQNNGV. Written as DNA, the CDR3 is TGTGCCAGCAGCTTATCGACAGGGCCCCAAGAGACCCAGTACTTC. This codes for CASSLSTGPQETQYF.

At least ten counts were recorded for this clonotype. The rearrangement uses TRBV6-5 and TRBJ1-6, with D tentatively TRBD1 (6 bases). Per germline, CDR1 MNHEY and CDR2 SVGAGI. The CDR3 is 14 residues long. Trimming cost V 7 bases and J 5 bases, with 12 bases left between them. The CDR3 protein is CASTAGTHNSPLHF. As DNA, the CDR3 is TGTGCCAGCACCGCCGGGACACATAATTCACCCCTCCACTTT.

The chain combines TRBV10-3 with TRBJ2-3; possible D gene TRBD1, 6 bases. CDR3 size: 16 residues. In germline, CDR1 is ENHRY, CDR2 SYGVKD. V lost 0 bases, J lost 2 bases, and 12 bases lay in between. CDR3 amino acids: CAISESLGANTDTQYF. The CDR3 DNA reads as TGTGCCATCAGTGAGTCCTTGGGGGCGAACACAGATACGCAGTATTTT.

This clonotype was found a few times. This chain joins TRBV12-3 or TRBV12-4 and TRBJ1-2; 8 bases map to TRBD1. Unmatched junction bases numbered 10, after V lost 5 bases and J lost 8 bases. The CDR3 sequence is 14 residues long. The CDR3 here is CASSPGQGGEGYTF. The CDR3 coding sequence is TGTGCCAGCAGTCCCGGACAGGGCGGTGAGGGCTACACCTTC.